The 3 T cell receptor beta chains below all came from one sample that was sequenced in a study of blood T cell repertoires in COVID-19 (dated by TCRdb to the early 2020s). The library was built by means of the immunoSEQ multiplex PCR assay. The immuneACCESS repertoire file appears here via TCRdb, limited to in-frame rearrangements. These files lack a portion of the clones; in checked studies, under half of the deficit traces to unresolved V genes, and the cause of the others is not known. The sample yields 70,000 to 85,000 clones; approximately 82% were counted once. The top ten constitute 7% to 9.5% of the sample. The sequenced material came from peripheral blood. These receptor sequences come from a human donor in a cohort sampled during active COVID-19.

The chain carries TRBV7-2 and TRBJ1-5; 9 positions agree with TRBD1. V lost 5 bases to trimming and J lost 0 bases; unmatched junction nucleotides: 2. This CDR3 has 15 residues. Germline assignment: CDR1 SGHTA and CDR2 FQGNSA. The CDR3 sequence: CASSLDRGSNQPQHF. CDR3 sequence (DNA): TGTGCCAGCAGCCTGGACAGGGGTAGCAATCAGCCCCAGCATTTT.

The rearrangement joins TRBV6-5 to TRBJ2-7, with TRBD2 as a possible D gene (6 bases). The CDR3 has 15 residues. Germline-derived CDR1 and CDR2 are MNHEY and SVGAGI. Trimming took 4 bases from V and 3 from J, leaving 16 bases between them. The CDR3, as DNA: TGTGCCAGCAGTTTAACCGGGACTGCATACTACGAGCAGTACTTC. It yields the protein CASSLTGTAYYEQYF.

The CDR3 sequence: CASSSGTVPTEAFF. In DNA, the CDR3 is TGTGCCAGCAGCTCCGGGACTGTCCCGACCGAAGCTTTCTTT. The chain is built from TRBV6-6 and TRBJ1-1; TRBD1 might be the D (5 bases). The length of the CDR3 is 14 residues. Between the trimmed V and J ends, which lost 6 bases and 8 bases, there was a span of 19 bases. Germline lookup yields CDR1 MNHNY and CDR2 SVGAGI (reference sequence).